The rows below give T cell receptor beta chains drawn from one sample of a study of CD8 T cells in ankylosing spondylitis. TCRdb analysed the 5' RACE reads with MiXCR anew, one entry per CDR3 protein. The repertoire holds under 950,000 distinct CDR3 sequences, with around 20% as singletons. The sample taken for sequencing was blood, either unsorted or a sorted T cell fraction (not recorded which). The source of these receptors is a male donor with ankylosing spondylitis. Both conserved end residues are part of each CDR3. The order of the fields is D gene, V gene, J gene, CDR3 protein. The D gene is left open where the match is weak.

TRBD2,TRBV12-3/TRBV12-4,TRBJ2-7,CASRMDGGGYEQYF
.,TRBV27,TRBJ2-1,CASSLSGRVSSSYNEQFF
.,TRBV5-1,TRBJ2-7,CASSPATWGEQYF
.,TRBV7-2,TRBJ2-7,CASSLTATGGSSYEQYF
.,TRBV29-1,TRBJ2-3,CSVEDTRATDTQYF
TRBD2,TRBV7-6,TRBJ2-3,CASSSSGGAFDTQYF
TRBD1,TRBV18,TRBJ2-1,CASSGTGAYNEQFF
.,TRBV6-1,TRBJ2-7,CASSEGGTSYEQYF
TRBD2,TRBV9,TRBJ2-1,CASSSRLAGGPSNEQFF
.,TRBV12-3/TRBV12-4,TRBJ1-5,CASSLAGLGNQPQHF
.,TRBV12-3/TRBV12-4,TRBJ1-2,CASSLGYGRNYGYTF
.,TRBV12-3/TRBV12-4,TRBJ2-7,CASSHGGGSRGEQYF
.,TRBV3-1,TRBJ2-7,CASSHPDGFEQYF
.,TRBV27,TRBJ2-3,CASSLSGDVDTQYF
TRBD1,TRBV13,TRBJ1-2,CASSPGTGATLNYGYTF
.,TRBV27,TRBJ2-6,CASSLVFVGAVSSGANVLTF
.,TRBV19,TRBJ1-2,CASSFKGHTNYGYTF